A single sample gave rise to the 10 T cell receptor beta chains below, sequenced in a study of CD8+ T cells in alopecia areata. cDNA serving as the sequencing template came from extracted, reverse transcribed RNA. The protocol was immunoSEQ multiplex PCR, while the TCRdb copy is restricted to in-frame clones and leaves out a portion. The sample holds about 94,000 clones, around three quarters seen once. Treatment given: oral pan-JAK inhibitor, 5-10 mg twice daily. This sample comprised CD8+ T cells sorted from blood, obtained at week 44, from a patient treated with tofacitinib. The source of these receptors is a human donor with alopecia areata.

The chain uses TRBV4-3 and TRBJ2-1, with 8 nucleotides matching TRBD2. With V trimmed by 0 bases and J by 5 bases, 6 bases remained unmatched. Germline V gene sequence: CDR1 LGHNA, CDR2 YSLEER. This CDR3 comprises 16 residues. CDR3 nucleotides: TGCGCCAGCAGCCAAGATCCCCCGGGGGGGAACAATGAGCAGTTCTTC. Encoded protein: CASSQDPPGGNNEQFF.

This clone was counted between two and nine times. This chain uses TRBV10-2 with TRBJ2-5, with D tentatively TRBD1 or TRBD2 (5 bases each). This CDR3 has 15 residues. Deletions cut 7 bases from V and 4 bases from J, with 19 bases between. Germline V gene data show CDR1 as WSHSY and CDR2 as SAAADI. The CDR3 DNA reads TGCGCCAGCAATGACCTAGGGACGCTGAGAGAGACCCAGTACTTC. It specifies CASNDLGTLRETQYF.

This clone has a handful of counts. This chain links TRBV29-1 with TRBJ2-3; D not certain. Trimming stripped 2 bases from V and 6 bases from J, with 3 bases between. The length of the CDR3 is 10 residues. Per the germline V gene, CDR1 is SQVTM and CDR2 is ANQGSEA. CDR3 residues: CSVEYDTQYF. The CDR3 DNA reads as TGCAGCGTTGAATACGATACGCAGTATTTT.

This clone was seen only a few times. The chain employs TRBV29-1 and TRBJ2-1; D gene unclear. The CDR3 is made up of 12 amino acids. Per germline, CDR1 SQVTM and CDR2 ANQGSEA. V was shortened by 5 bases and J by 5 bases, with 10 bases between the two germline ends. CDR3 protein: CSVLPTNNEQFF. CDR3 DNA sequence: TGCAGCGTTTTACCTACAAACAATGAGCAGTTCTTC.

This clone was detected only a few times. The V call is TRBV10-3, the J call TRBJ2-7, with 15 bases lining up with TRBD2. J was trimmed by 0 bases and V by 0 bases; bases with no gene match: 0. Germline V gene sequence: CDR1 ENHRY, CDR2 SYGVKD. CDR3 length equals 17 residues. Here the CDR3 reads CAISESGLAGGSYEQYF. In nucleotides, the CDR3 is TGTGCCATCAGTGAGTCGGGACTAGCGGGGGGCTCCTACGAGCAGTACTTC.

This chain connects TRBV9 to TRBJ2-1; 9 bases match TRBD1. Losses at the gene ends were 4 bases for V and 8 bases for J; bases not matched to a gene: 10. Germline V gives CDR1 SGDLS, CDR2 YYNGEE. The CDR3 runs 15 residues. CDR3 region: CASSLSGTGRHEQFF. CDR3 bases: TGTGCCAGCAGCCTATCCGGGACAGGGCGCCATGAGCAGTTCTTC.

This clone turned up a few times. CDR3 sequence: CAIMDGTNTEAFF. The CDR3 nucleotides read TGTGCCATCATGGACGGGACCAACACTGAAGCTTTCTTT. This chain joins TRBV10-3 and TRBJ1-1; possible D gene TRBD1, 5 bases. CDR3 length: 13 residues. Germline V lookup: CDR1 ENHRY, CDR2 SYGVKD. With 7 bases removed from V and 2 bases from J, the gap between germline ends came to 11 bases.

The chain joins TRBV11-3 to TRBJ1-1; D is unresolved. This CDR3 comprises 14 residues. Germline values: CDR1 SGHNT, CDR2 YENEEA. The ends were cut back, 0 bases at V and 1 base at J, with 6 bases in the middle. Here the CDR3 DNA reads TGTGCCAGCAGCTTAGATGCAGAGAACACTGAAGCTTTCTTT. Translated, it gives CASSLDAENTEAFF.

This rearrangement joins TRBV2 to TRBJ1-4, with TRBD1 identical over 9 bases. Looked up from germline, CDR1 is SNHLY and CDR2 is FYNNEI. V lost 3 bases and J lost 0; bases outside the gene matches: 8. The CDR3 extends over 18 amino acids. CDR3 nucleotides: TGTGCCAGCAGTGACCCACGGGACAGGGTCGCAACTAATGAAAAACTGTTTTTT. Translated, it gives CASSDPRDRVATNEKLFF.

In its sample, this clone was seen a few times. The chain is built from TRBV9 and TRBJ1-1; the D is unclear. Looked up from germline, CDR1 is SGDLS and CDR2 is YYNGEE. The CDR3 is 14 residues long. The V end was cut by 4 bases, the J end by 1 base, with 11 bases between. CDR3 loop: CASSPGPGNTEAFF. CDR3 coding DNA: TGTGCCAGCAGCCCCGGGCCGGGGAACACTGAAGCTTTCTTT.